The 21 T cell receptor beta chains listed next were all sequenced from one sample in a study of tumor-infiltrating lymphocytes in localized non-small cell lung cancer. Assay used: immunoSEQ multiplex PCR; TCRdb lists only in-frame clones, some missing. The table shows more than 20,000 clones, with 73% occurring only once. The sequencing input was lung tumor tissue. The receptors were sampled from a human donor with non-small cell lung cancer.

This sequence joins TRBV7-9 and TRBJ2-3; TRBD2 is a possible D gene (5 bases). Germline loops: CDR1 SEHNR, CDR2 FQNEAQ (reference sequence). The CDR3 sequence is 14 residues long. Trimming took 3 bases from V and 2 from J, leaving 9 bases between them. As DNA, the CDR3 is TGTGCCAGCAGCTTGCGCGGGCCCACAGATACGCAGTATTTT. It specifies CASSLRGPTDTQYF.

The rearrangement links TRBV5-1 to TRBJ1-6, with 8 bases aligning to TRBD1. The CDR3 is made up of 14 amino acids. The V and J ends lost 4 bases and 10 bases, in that order; junction bases with no gene match: 7. The V gene's germline CDR1 is SGHRS and CDR2 YFSETQ. CDR3 sequence reads: CASSQGQGNSPLHF. The CDR3 DNA follows: TGCGCCAGCAGCCAAGGACAGGGAAACTCACCCCTCCACTTT.

The chain has TRBV14 and TRBJ2-2, with D perhaps being TRBD1 or TRBD2 (6 bases each). This CDR3 comprises 16 residues. V was cut by 4 bases and J by 4 bases, with 16 bases left in between. Germline lookup yields CDR1 SGHDN and CDR2 FVKESK. The CDR3: CASSRGHSGATGELFF. The DNA of the CDR3 is TGTGCCAGCAGCCGCGGACATTCGGGGGCCACCGGGGAGCTGTTTTTT.

This sequence joins TRBV5-6 and TRBJ2-3; the D is unclear. The CDR3 covers 15 residues. The germline V and J ends were trimmed by 1 base and 0 bases, with 9 bases remaining between them. Germline CDR1 reads SGHDT; CDR2 reads YYEEEE. The CDR3 coding sequence is TGTGCCAGCAGCTTGCTCAGTTCAAGCACAGATACGCAGTATTTT. Encoded protein: CASSLLSSSTDTQYF.

The chain uses TRBV11-2 and TRBJ1-1; D perhaps matches TRBD1 (5 bases). CDR3 length: 15 residues. V lost 5 bases and J lost 4, with 17 bases in between. The germline V gene encodes CDR1 SGHAT and CDR2 FQNNGV. The CDR3 sequence is CASSPQDIGGTEAFF. The CDR3 nucleotides read TGTGCCAGCAGCCCACAGGATATTGGTGGCACTGAAGCTTTCTTT.

A single count supports this clone. This chain joins TRBV6-6 and TRBJ2-7; 9 bases match TRBD1. V gave up 6 bases and J gave up 3 bases; unmatched junction bases: 12. The CDR3 runs to 16 residues. Germline values: CDR1 MNHNY, CDR2 SVGAGI (reference sequence). For the CDR3, the DNA is TGTGCCAGCAGAGTAGTTGGGACAGGGTCAGACTACGAGCAGTACTTC. Encoded protein: CASRVVGTGSDYEQYF.

This clone was detected only a few times. V usage is TRBV7-6 and J usage is TRBJ1-2; the match to TRBD1 covers 10 bases. Trimming at V came to 4 bases and at J to 8 bases, leaving 10 bases not matched to a gene. The germline V gene has CDR1 SGHVS and CDR2 FNYEAQ. CDR3 length equals 15 residues. The CDR3 region is CASSSPGQGVAGYTF. Here the CDR3 DNA reads TGTGCCAGCAGCTCACCCGGACAGGGGGTGGCGGGCTACACCTTC.

The chain is built from TRBV4-1 and TRBJ2-1; D unclear. This CDR3 is built from 15 residues. Trimming stripped 3 bases from V and 4 bases from J, with 13 bases between. The germline V gene has CDR1 MGHRA and CDR2 YSYEKL. Here the CDR3 reads CASSQGQLIYNEQFF. CDR3 nucleotide sequence: TGCGCCAGCAGCCAGGGCCAGTTAATATACAATGAGCAGTTCTTC.

The chain couples TRBV9 to TRBJ2-1; D possibly uses TRBD1 or TRBD2 (7 bases each). The CDR3 extends over 15 amino acids. Trimming cost V 6 bases and J 7 bases, with 20 bases left between them. Germline V gene sequence: CDR1 SGDLS, CDR2 YYNGEE. The CDR3 sequence is CASTQGEGARNEQFF. The CDR3 DNA is TGTGCCAGCACCCAAGGGGAGGGGGCGAGGAATGAGCAGTTCTTC. The full variable domain, in which reference TRBV9 and TRBJ2-1 provide the parts outside the CDR3, is DSGVTQTPKHLITATGQRVTLRCSPRSGDLSVYWYQQSLDQGLQFLIQYYNGEERAKGNILERFSAQQFPDLHSELNLSSLELGDSALYFCASTQGEGARNEQFFGPGTRLTVL.

This chain's CDR3 is CASSQEYGLAGGRDTQYF. The CDR3 nucleotides are TGTGCCAGCAGCCAAGAATATGGGCTAGCGGGGGGTCGAGATACGCAGTATTTT. This chain links TRBV4-2 with TRBJ2-3, with 11 bases matching TRBD2. The CDR3 is 18 residues long. The V gene end was trimmed by 0 bases and the J gene end by 5 bases; junction bases not matched to a gene: 10. Germline values: CDR1 LGHNA, CDR2 YNFKEQ.

This clone occurred once. This sequence joins TRBV14 and TRBJ1-1; D possibly corresponds to TRBD1 (6 bases). Germline CDR1 is SGHDN and CDR2 is FVKESK. CDR3 length: 14 residues. The V and J ends lost 3 bases and 2 bases respectively, with 10 bases between them. The CDR3 DNA reads as TGTGCCAGCAGCCACCGGACAGATAACACTGAAGCTTTCTTT. It specifies CASSHRTDNTEAFF.

The chain carries TRBV5-1 and TRBJ2-5, with D unclear. With 0 bases removed from V and 1 base from J, the gap between germline ends came to 13 bases. Germline-derived CDR1 and CDR2 are SGHRS and YFSETQ. This CDR3 region has 16 residues. The CDR3 DNA follows: TGCGCCAGCAGCTTGGAGACGAACCGAATCCAAGAGACCCAGTACTTC. Its protein is CASSLETNRIQETQYF. The whole variable domain, filled in from reference TRBV5-1 and TRBJ2-5, reads KAGVTQTPRYLIKTRGQQVTLSCSPISGHRSVSWYQQTPGQGLQFLFEYFSETQRNKGNFPGRFSGRQFSNSRSEMNVSTLELGDSALYLCASSLETNRIQETQYFGPGTRLLVL.

The chain uses TRBV10-3 and TRBJ1-2; D unresolved. Trimming removed 0 bases at V and 6 bases at J, with 11 bases between. Germline CDR1 is ENHRY and CDR2 is SYGVKD. CDR3 length equals 14 residues. CDR3: CAISESIGDNGYTF. CDR3 DNA: TGTGCCATCAGTGAGTCGATTGGGGATAATGGCTACACCTTC.

This chain uses TRBV7-2 with TRBJ2-7; 8 nucleotides agree with TRBD1. CDR1 SGHTA and CDR2 FQGNSA come from the germline V gene. V dropped 5 bases and J dropped 2; count of bases not matched to a gene: 5. The CDR3 length is 14 residues. The CDR3 reads CASSLRTGPYEQYF. CDR3 coding DNA: TGTGCCAGCAGCCTACGGACAGGGCCCTACGAGCAGTACTTC.

This chain uses TRBV6-5 with TRBJ2-7; the match to TRBD2 covers 8 bases. CDR3 length: 14 amino acids. Trimming at V came to 6 bases and at J to 6 bases, leaving 10 bases not matched to a gene. Germline V CDR1 and CDR2: MNHEY, SVGAGI. The CDR3 DNA follows: TGTGCCAGCAGCAGGACTAGCTCGCTACTCGAGCAGTACTTC. Translation: CASSRTSSLLEQYF.

The genes are TRBV2 and TRBJ2-5; maybe TRBD2 (5 bases). Trimming shortened V by 7 bases and J by 1 base, and 13 bases separated the two germline ends. CDR1 SNHLY and CDR2 FYNNEI come from the germline V gene. This CDR3 contains 14 residues. CDR3 protein: CASTRGGAQETQYF. CDR3 nucleotide sequence: TGTGCCAGCACCCGAGGAGGCGCCCAAGAGACCCAGTACTTC.

The J gene is TRBJ2-5, the V gene TRBV18, with 9 bases that match TRBD1. After removal of 6 bases from V and 5 bases from J, the junction contained 7 bases not matched to a gene. Germline-derived CDR1 and CDR2 are KGHSH and LQKENI. The CDR3 length is 14 residues. CDR3 protein: CASSLTGGWETQYF. CDR3 bases: TGTGCCAGCTCCCTAACAGGGGGCTGGGAGACCCAGTACTTC.

The sample holds one count of this clone. The chain uses TRBV5-1 and TRBJ1-4; D is unresolved. The CDR3 covers 17 residues. The germline V and J ends were trimmed by 0 bases and 3 bases, with 15 bases remaining between them. Looked up from germline, CDR1 is SGHRS and CDR2 is YFSETQ. In nucleotides, the CDR3 is TGCGCCAGCAGCTTGGGTTCAATCCGGGCGTCTAATGAAAAACTGTTTTTT. Encoded protein: CASSLGSIRASNEKLFF.

This chain connects TRBV5-6 to TRBJ1-2; D is ambiguous. Per the germline V gene, CDR1 is SGHDT and CDR2 is YYEEEE. V dropped 1 base and J dropped 8 bases, with 12 bases sitting between them. CDR3 size: 13 residues. CDR3 in DNA: TGTGCCAGCAGCTTGCGGAACGCTGAGGGCTACACCTTC. Translating gives CASSLRNAEGYTF.

V usage is TRBV11-2 and J usage is TRBJ1-1; D perhaps matches TRBD1 (6 bases). The germline V gene encodes CDR1 SGHAT and CDR2 FQNNGV. V dropped 0 bases and J dropped 6 bases, with 11 bases sitting between them. This CDR3 comprises 14 residues. CDR3 region: CASSLDPGTSEAFF. The CDR3, as DNA: TGTGCCAGCAGCTTAGACCCCGGGACATCTGAAGCTTTCTTT.

The CDR3, as DNA: TGCGCCAGCAGCCAAGGGGCTAACTATAATTCACCCCTCCACTTT. Its protein is CASSQGANYNSPLHF. The chain employs TRBV4-3 and TRBJ1-6; no clear D. Germline CDR1 LGHNA, CDR2 YSLEER. Trimming pared 1 base from V and 3 bases from J, leaving 7 bases between. This CDR3 is 15 amino acids long.